This TCR beta chain comes out of a study of blood T cells in healthy people across ages (dated by TCRdb to the mid-2010s). For the study in its entirety: In model experiments, template switching captured roughly one uniquely barcoded TCR beta cDNA molecule for every two T cells. The study measured age-related changes in TCR beta repertoire diversity using deep sequencing normalized with unique cDNA molecular identifiers. For two donors (one aged 18 to 30 and one aged 80 or older), the study analyzed two additional independent replicas of 1 million unique cDNA reads from the same blood draw. Donors were grouped into four age groups: young (average approximately 16 years), middle-aged (39), aged (roughly 67) and long-lived (approximately 75). To avoid experimental bias, donors of different ages were randomly spread across the sequencing lanes.

Study-level results and caveats: Observed TCR beta diversity per million T cells fell roughly linearly with age, and a significant reduction was already apparent by age roughly 40. Conclusive comparison of naive and antigen-experienced compartments was prevented by the profiling of bulk unsorted PBMCs. There was a strong correlation between observed TCR beta diversity and the percentage of naive T cells measured by flow cytometry. Compared with the aged group, the long-lived group had more naive CD4+ T cells, fewer expanded clones and increased TCR diversity, suggesting age selection. Donor CMV infection status was unknown, potentially confounding age-related changes in expanded clonotypes. Total diversity estimates from one million sequenced T cells were considered lower bounds and underestimates.

The library was produced with 5' RACE. The data were produced on an Illumina HiSeq 2500. A second PCR of 7 to 11 cycles was run with a J-beta primer mix and a sample-barcoded 5' primer. A unique molecular identifier was introduced onto each TCR beta cDNA molecule by a template-switch 5' adaptor carrying 12 random nucleotides. Each sample yielded at least 2.5 million CDR3-containing paired-end reads. All of the RNA was converted into first-strand cDNA using the Mint cDNA synthesis kit, with a TRBC-specific oligonucleotide serving as the primer. Following uracil-DNA glycosylase treatment, all cDNA underwent a first 18-cycle PCR with the universal primers M1SS and BC2_uni_R. The study's own analysis went as follows. Normalization of each sample was performed by random selection of 1 million high-quality reads, each carrying a distinct molecular identifier. Instead of being binned into consensus sequences, reads that shared molecular identifiers were thrown out. MiTCR, with a Q25 quality threshold and the strictest error-elimination algorithm, was used for CDR3 identification, clonotype clustering and error correction. A nonparametric unseen species model with Euler transformation was used to estimate lower-bound total TCR beta diversity. TCRdb applied fastp at Q25 and MiXCR to the public reads, then kept only in-frame beta chains. Rows matching on CDR3 protein sequence are summarized as one entry with the most common DNA and genes. The V and J calls shown here were made by TCRdb, not taken from the authors' results. This sample is represented by 1.5 million to 2 million distinct CDR3 sequences; roughly 30% of them were singletons. The biggest ten clones account for approximately 7.7% of the sample.

Trimming takes 6 bases off V and 7 bases off J; junction bases not matched to a gene: 15. From the cysteine up to the phenylalanine, the CDR3 has a length of 16 residues. The read is trimmed to its CDR3 DNA, 48 bases read in frame from base 1. The CDR1 and CDR2 encoded by the germline V gene (reference sequence) are DFQATT and SNEGSKA. Systemically healthy Caucasian individuals from Russia, about 38 in total and aged about 6 to 95 years, were included as donors. Around 10 milliliters of peripheral blood were collected from each donor into EDTA-treated Vacutainer tubes. Ficoll-Paque density-gradient centrifugation was used to isolate PBMCs, with at least 6.5 million per sample. Total RNA, at least 5 micrograms per sample, was extracted from PBMCs with Trizol reagent. For every donor, flow cytometry on a PBMC aliquot measured the percentage of naive CD45RAhigh/CD27high T cells. For this clonotype: The specificity of this receptor is unknown. No quality values exist for individual bases; no much larger clone is one base distant.

The rearranged segments are TRBV20-1 and TRBJ2-1; 10 bases in the middle match TRBD2. The sequenced sample consisted of blood. The receptor's source is a woman aged 25 to 45 in good health. For the CDR3, the sequence is CSATSLAGGLGNEQFF. The DNA sequence is TGCAGTGCCACCTCTTTAGCGGGGGGCTTGGGGAATGAGCAGTTCTTC.